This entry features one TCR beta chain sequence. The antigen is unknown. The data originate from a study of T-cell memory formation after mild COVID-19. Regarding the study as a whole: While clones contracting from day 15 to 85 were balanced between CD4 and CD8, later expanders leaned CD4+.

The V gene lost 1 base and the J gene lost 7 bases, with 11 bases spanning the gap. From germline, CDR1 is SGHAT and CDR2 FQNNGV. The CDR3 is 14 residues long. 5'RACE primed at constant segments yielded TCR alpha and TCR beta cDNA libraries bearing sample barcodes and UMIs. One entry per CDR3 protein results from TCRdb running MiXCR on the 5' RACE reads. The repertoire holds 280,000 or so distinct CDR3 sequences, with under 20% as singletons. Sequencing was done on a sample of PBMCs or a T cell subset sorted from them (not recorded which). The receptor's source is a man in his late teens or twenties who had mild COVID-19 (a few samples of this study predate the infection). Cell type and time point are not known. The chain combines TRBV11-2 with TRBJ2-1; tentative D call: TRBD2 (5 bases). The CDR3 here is CASSLVAAGNEQFF. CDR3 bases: TGTGCCAGCAGCTTAGTGGCCGCGGGTAATGAGCAGTTCTTC.